The 25 T cell receptor beta chains reported below all come from one sample, sequenced in a study of early T cells in non-severe SARS-CoV-2 infection. TCRdb independently ran MiXCR on the 5' RACE reads; one entry per CDR3 protein. This table has some 57,000 distinct CDR3 sequences, approximately 11% appearing once. The sequenced sample was whole blood. The receptors originated from an adult who was a healthcare worker with PCR-confirmed SARS-CoV-2 infection or an uninfected control (not recorded which).

This clonotype was seen ten or more times. The chain joins TRBV10-3 to TRBJ1-1; D is undetermined. V lost 5 bases, J lost 6 bases, and 19 bases lay in between. Germline V lookup: CDR1 ENHRY, CDR2 SYGVKD. The CDR3 has 15 amino acids. The CDR3 DNA reads TGTGCCATCAGTATCTCCGAGACCGGCTCGGCTGAAGCTTTCTTT. Translation gives CAISISETGSAEAFF.

The chain links TRBV29-1 to TRBJ2-4, with D uncertain. V was cut by 3 bases and J by 6 bases, with 12 bases left in between. Germline CDR1 is SQVTM and CDR2 is ANQGSEA. The CDR3 runs to 13 residues. The CDR3 DNA reads as TGCAGCGTTGATTGGCCGCCGGGAAACATTCAGTACTTC. Translated: CSVDWPPGNIQYF.

This clonotype was counted many times. The chain carries TRBV6-2 or TRBV6-3 and TRBJ2-1; D ambiguous. The CDR3 extends over 16 amino acids. Deletions cut 2 bases from V and 0 bases from J, with 11 bases between. Germline V gene lookup returns CDR1 MNHEY and CDR2 SVGEGT. The CDR3 sequence: CASSYPSVSSYNEQFF. CDR3 coding DNA: TGTGCCAGCAGTTACCCCAGCGTGAGCTCCTACAATGAGCAGTTCTTC.

The sample holds a few counts of this clonotype. V usage is TRBV7-9 and J usage is TRBJ1-2, with D unresolved. This CDR3 comprises 15 residues. Germline CDR1 and CDR2: SEHNR and FQNEAQ (reference sequence). The ends were cut back, 0 bases at V and 3 bases at J, with 11 bases in the middle. The CDR3 nucleotides are TGTGCCAGCAGCTTAGCGATCGGACCTGACTATGGCTACACCTTC. This gives the protein CASSLAIGPDYGYTF.

This clonotype occurred many times. The chain links TRBV5-1 to TRBJ1-6; D unclear. Germline lookup yields CDR1 SGHRS and CDR2 YFSETQ. The CDR3 is 15 residues long. Trimming left V 0 bases short and J 7 bases short, with 11 bases between. The CDR3 here is CASSLDGDTNSPLHF. The CDR3 nucleotides read TGCGCCAGCAGCTTGGACGGTGACACCAATTCACCCCTCCACTTT.

The chain is built from TRBV7-2 and TRBJ2-1; 10 positions agree with TRBD2. This CDR3 is built from 14 residues. V lost 5 bases, J lost 7 bases, and 5 bases stayed unmatched. Germline V gives CDR1 SGHTA, CDR2 FQGNSA. CDR3 nucleotides: TGTGCCAGCAGCCCTCTAGCGGGGGTAAATGAGCAGTTCTTC. As protein: CASSPLAGVNEQFF.

V usage is TRBV7-2 and J usage is TRBJ2-3, with TRBD2 matching 9 bases. V trimming: 5 bases; J trimming: 2 bases; junction bases outside the gene matches: 5. Per the germline V gene, CDR1 is SGHTA and CDR2 is FQGNSA. The CDR3 runs 15 residues. CDR3 amino acids: CASSPVAGATDTQYF. CDR3 in DNA: TGTGCCAGCAGCCCCGTAGCGGGGGCCACAGATACGCAGTATTTT.

This clonotype has at least ten counts. The chain joins TRBV6-5 to TRBJ1-4; 9 bases match TRBD1. Per the germline V gene, CDR1 is MNHEY and CDR2 is SVGAGI. V dropped 2 bases and J dropped 4; count of bases not matched to a gene: 5. The CDR3 is 16 amino acids. The CDR3: CASSYRPGQGNEKLFF. The DNA of the CDR3 is TGTGCCAGCAGTTACAGACCGGGACAGGGTAATGAAAAACTGTTTTTT.

This clonotype was detected only a few times. The CDR3 loop reads CASSLDTYGYTF. DNA of the CDR3: TGCGCCAGCAGCTTGGACACCTATGGCTACACCTTC. The chain uses TRBV5-1 and TRBJ1-2; no definite D call. Germline V gene sequence: CDR1 SGHRS, CDR2 YFSETQ. The CDR3 length is 12 residues. Deletions cut 0 bases from V and 4 bases from J, with 4 bases between.

This clonotype was picked up many times. This chain joins TRBV2 and TRBJ2-7; 11 bases are shared with TRBD1. The V gene's germline CDR1 is SNHLY and CDR2 FYNNEI. V shed 4 bases, J shed 3 bases, and the junction held 2 bases outside the gene matches. The CDR3 consists of 14 residues. CDR3 DNA sequence: TGTGCCAGCAGTGGGACAGGGGGCATCTACGAGCAGTACTTC. Translated, it gives CASSGTGGIYEQYF. Variable domain in full (rest from reference TRBV2 and TRBJ2-7): EPEVTQTPSHQVTQMGQEVILRCVPISNHLYFYWYRQILGQKVEFLVSFYNNEISEKSEIFDDQFSVERPDGSNFTLKIRSTKLEDSAMYFCASSGTGGIYEQYFGPGTRLTVT.

This clonotype was counted at least ten times. The V call is TRBV6-1, the J call TRBJ2-1, with D uncertain. V was cut by 4 bases and J by 9 bases, with 13 bases left in between. CDR3 length: 13 residues. The germline CDR1 and CDR2 sequences are MNHNS and SASEGT. CDR3 protein: CASSVSGIAEQFF. CDR3 nucleotides: TGTGCCAGCAGTGTAAGTGGGATCGCTGAGCAGTTCTTC.

This clonotype was found many times. J is TRBJ2-3 and V is TRBV5-6; 8 bases map to TRBD1. The V segment lost 4 bases and the J segment 4 bases; nucleotides outside the gene matches: 11. The CDR3 totals 16 residues. Germline values: CDR1 SGHDT, CDR2 YYEEEE. The CDR3 loop is CASSGTGSYISDTQYF. The CDR3 coding sequence is TGTGCCAGCAGCGGGACAGGCTCCTATATATCAGATACGCAGTATTTT.

V is TRBV29-1 and J is TRBJ1-1, with TRBD1 as a possible D gene (5 bases). V shed 4 bases and J shed 5 bases, with 14 bases lying between them. In germline, CDR1 is SQVTM, CDR2 ANQGSEA. CDR3 length equals 13 residues. In nucleotides, the CDR3 is TGCAGCGTTGTTGGGATCAGACAGACTGAAGCTTTCTTT. Its translation: CSVVGIRQTEAFF.

This clonotype has a handful of counts. The gene calls are TRBV7-8 and TRBJ2-1, with D possibly TRBD1 on 6 matching bases. CDR3 length: 12 residues. Germline V lookup: CDR1 SGHVS, CDR2 FQNEAQ. The V end was cut by 5 bases, the J end by 7 bases, with 9 bases between. The CDR3 region has the DNA TGTGCCAGCAGCAGAACAGGGAATGAGCAGTTCTTC. This encodes CASSRTGNEQFF.

This clonotype was observed many times. CDR3 sequence reads: CASSLDLTSVSSTDTQYF. For the CDR3, the DNA is TGTGCCAGCAGCTTAGATCTGACGTCTGTTTCTAGCACAGATACGCAGTATTTT. The genes are TRBV11-2 and TRBJ2-3; D unresolved. The CDR3 runs 18 residues. CDR1 and CDR2 (germline): SGHAT, FQNNGV. V was trimmed by 0 bases and J by 0 bases, leaving 16 bases between them.

This clonotype turned up a few times. The gene calls are TRBV20-1 and TRBJ1-6, with D perhaps matching TRBD1 (6 bases). The CDR3 consists of 16 residues. Per the germline V gene, CDR1 is DFQATT and CDR2 is SNEGSKA (reference sequence). The V end lost 1 base, the J end lost 2 bases, and 12 bases lay between the germline ends. The CDR3 loop reads CSARVNRDPYNSPLHF. In DNA form, the CDR3 reads TGCAGTGCTAGAGTTAACAGGGACCCCTATAATTCACCCCTCCACTTT.

The table lists this clonotype with many counts. This chain uses TRBV20-1 with TRBJ1-2, with 7 bases fitting TRBD1. CDR3 length: 13 amino acids. Trimming removed 3 bases from V and 4 bases from J; junction bases left unmatched: 5. The germline V gene encodes CDR1 DFQATT and CDR2 SNEGSKA (reference sequence). The CDR3 DNA follows: TGCAGTGCTAGTGAAGGGGGCTTCTATGGCTACACCTTC. It specifies CSASEGGFYGYTF.

This clonotype was seen more than once but under ten times. This chain links TRBV12-3 or TRBV12-4 with TRBJ1-2, with D unclear. This CDR3 is built from 12 residues. V shed 8 bases and J shed 4 bases, with 11 bases lying between them. This CDR3 is CASCPAGYGYTF. The CDR3 bases are TGTGCCAGCTGCCCCGCGGGCTATGGCTACACCTTC.

This clonotype was seen only a few times. This chain joins TRBV3-1 and TRBJ2-7, with TRBD1 as a possible D gene (6 bases). Per germline, CDR1 LGHDT and CDR2 YNNKEL (reference sequence). The CDR3 is 15 residues long. Trimming took off 1 base at V and 3 bases at J, with 13 bases between the two ends. The CDR3 DNA reads as TGTGCCAGCAGCCAAGTAGGGCAGGGGTTCTACGAGCAGTACTTC. It specifies CASSQVGQGFYEQYF.

This clonotype occurred a few times. CDR3 residues: CSARAVAGGLRGQFF. For the CDR3, the DNA is TGCAGTGCTAGAGCGGTAGCGGGAGGTCTAAGGGGGCAGTTCTTC. The chain combines TRBV20-1 with TRBJ2-1; TRBD2 matches 10 bases. The V segment lost 1 base and the J segment 12 bases; nucleotides outside the gene matches: 12. The CDR3 consists of 15 residues. Per the germline V gene, CDR1 is DFQATT and CDR2 is SNEGSKA (reference sequence).

This clonotype was detected ten times or more. The rearrangement links TRBV10-2 to TRBJ2-2; the match to TRBD1 covers 7 bases. CDR3 length: 14 residues. The V and J ends lost 5 bases and 7 bases, in that order; junction bases with no gene match: 7. The germline CDR1 and CDR2 sequences are WSHSY and SAAADI. CDR3 protein: CASSPTGNLGELFF. DNA of the CDR3: TGCGCCAGCAGTCCGACAGGGAATCTCGGGGAGCTGTTTTTT.

V is TRBV7-2 and J is TRBJ1-6, with a weak D call TRBD1 (5 bases). V lost 2 bases, J lost 10 bases, and 9 bases lay in between. Germline-derived CDR1 and CDR2 are SGHTA and FQGNSA. There are 13 residues in the CDR3. The CDR3 loop is CASSLQQVSPLHF. The CDR3, as DNA: TGTGCCAGCAGCTTACAACAGGTCTCACCCCTCCACTTT.

The DNA of the CDR3 is TGCAGCGTTGCCCCCGGGACAGGGCGGAACACTGAAGCTTTCTTT. Residues: CSVAPGTGRNTEAFF. The rearrangement links TRBV29-1 to TRBJ1-1; 9 bases align to TRBD1. Germline CDR1 is SQVTM and CDR2 is ANQGSEA. This CDR3 comprises 15 residues. V lost 4 bases to trimming and J lost 1 base; unmatched junction nucleotides: 7.

This clonotype was counted at least ten times. The gene calls are TRBV20-1 and TRBJ1-6; 7 positions agree with TRBD1. The CDR3 is 16 residues long. Germline V gene lookup returns CDR1 DFQATT and CDR2 SNEGSKA (reference sequence). V gave up 3 bases and J gave up 7 bases; unmatched junction bases: 12. The CDR3, as DNA: TGCAGTGCTAGGGGACAGTTAGATGGCCCAAATTCACCCCTCCACTTT. Its protein product is CSARGQLDGPNSPLHF.

This clonotype was seen a few times. The rearrangement uses TRBV18 and TRBJ1-1; possible D gene TRBD1, 5 bases. Germline values: CDR1 KGHSH, CDR2 LQKENI. The CDR3 covers 14 residues. Between the trimmed V and J ends, which lost 3 bases and 1 base, there was a span of 9 bases. CDR3 loop: CASSPGGGNTEAFF. In nucleotides, the CDR3 is TGTGCCAGCTCACCGGGGGGAGGGAACACTGAAGCTTTCTTT. Full variable domain (outside the CDR3, taken from reference TRBV18 and TRBJ1-1): NAGVMQNPRHLVRRRGQEARLRCSPMKGHSHVYWYRQLPEEGLKFMVYLQKENIIDESGMPKERFSAEFPKEGPSILRIQQVVRGDSAAYFCASSPGGGNTEAFFGQGTRLTVV.